This T cell receptor beta chain is from a study of T cells in Graves' hyperthyroidism and ophthalmopathy (dated by TCRdb to the late 2010s). Regarding the complete study: Peripheral blood was sampled at the time of initial diagnosis, prior to any treatment. To identify TCR V-J signatures that set the groups apart, the researchers used a discovery cohort of 100 patients, made up of around 42 with Graves' ophthalmopathy and some 60 with stable Graves' hyperthyroidism. An independent validation cohort of about 19 hyperthyroidism patients and 17 patients who later progressed to ophthalmopathy tested prospective prediction of ophthalmopathy. The roughly 94 discovery patients were randomly split 7:3 into training and test sets. Thyroid tissue and blood T-cell repertoires from six or seven Graves' hyperthyroidism patients were also compared in the study. After sampling, hyperthyroidism patients received methimazole starting at 30 mg daily, and ophthalmopathy patients received high-dose intravenous methylprednisolone. The paper reports TCR Vbeta CDR3 sequencing of over 130 peripheral blood samples: some 44 ophthalmopathy, 70 to 85 hyperthyroidism and 17 progressor patients.

TCR beta CDR3 regions were amplified from RNA transcripts. A first-round RT-PCR of the TCR CDR3 used the HTBI primer set with the Qiagen OneStep RT-PCR kit. Libraries were constructed in a second round of multiplex PCR, after which size selection and purification were carried out. The libraries were sequenced on an Illumina HiSeq2000 using paired-end 100 bp reads. Regarding the original processing steps: Raw data were processed with SOAPnuke, discarding reads with adapters, uncalled bases, mean Phred below 15, or no exact constant-primer or identifier match. High-quality paired reads were merged with COPE v1.2.5, and unique nucleotide sequences were defined as clonotypes. MiTCR v1.1 was used to align the clonotypes against IMGT TRBV, TRBD and TRBJ reference segments. The analysis included only V-J combinations with a frequency above 0.0001, which together covered 99% to 99.2% of the repertoires. The TCS score was defined as the ratio of F50 (clonal expansion) to E x V (chaos), calculated using BLOSUM62-based TCRdist between CDR3 peptides within each V-J. Welch's t-statistics and random forest reduced approximately 520 V-J features to some 14, which were used in a naive Bayes classifier (R e1071). TCRdb ran its own pipeline on the public reads, namely fastp trimming at Q25 and MiXCR clone calling, and kept in-frame beta chains. Rows are combined by CDR3 protein, so each entry shows the most common genes and DNA. The V and J calls reflect TCRdb's pipeline rather than the authors' work. Present in this sample are under 750,000 distinct CDR3 sequences, roughly 20% of which were seen just once. Jointly, the top ten make up over 15% of the sample.

Hyperthyroidism patients were aged 18 to 65 years and newly diagnosed, with disease duration of less than 2 months. Any patient with an uncontrolled infection, another autoimmune disease, pregnancy or lactation was excluded. Clinical symptoms, serum thyroxine and TRAb, thyroid ultrasound, and orbital computed tomography formed the basis for the diagnoses. Blood from progressor patients was drawn when they were first diagnosed with hyperthyroidism, before any ophthalmopathy symptoms appeared. PBMCs were isolated from 10 ml of fresh peripheral blood by Ficoll-Paque density gradient centrifugation. Progressor patients were initially diagnosed with Graves' hyperthyroidism and developed ophthalmopathy during follow-up. Total RNA was extracted using Trizol reagent, and RNA quality was assessed on an Agilent 2100 Bioanalyzer. As concerns this clonotype: Its antigen remains unidentified. The record has no base qualities; no much larger clone is one base away.

Trimming removed 1 base from V and 3 bases from J, leaving 28 bases between the germline ends. CDR3 length: 19 amino acids, cysteine to phenylalanine. Only the CDR3 DNA is retained, 57 bases long and in frame from the first base. CDR1 and CDR2, looked up from the germline V gene (reference sequence), are DFQATT and SNEGSKA. Overall study results and their limits: Sample size was not statistically predetermined, and investigators were not blinded to group allocation. During validation, the model predicted progression to ophthalmopathy a median of approximately 6 months ahead of onset, with around 71% sensitivity and 72% to 80% specificity. Most expanded thyroid clonotypes (frequency above 0.001) were also found in blood, which suggests that blood repertoires may mirror thyroid immune responses. In cross-validation, a model built on a 13 V-J signature told ophthalmopathy apart from stable hyperthyroidism with approximately 90% sensitivity and roughly 83% specificity, and in testing the same model reached 80%/75%.

The clonotype comes from a woman aged 45-60 years with Graves' hyperthyroidism that later progressed to Graves' ophthalmopathy. The V and J genes are TRBV20-1 and TRBJ2-7, with the D segment possibly TRBD1 or TRBD2, each aligning over 5 bases. Sequencing was performed on blood. Here is the DNA: TGCAGTGCTAGAGTCGGTCTTCCCCTGACGACCGGGGCGGGCTACGAGCAGTACTTC. Its protein is CSARVGLPLTTGAGYEQYF.